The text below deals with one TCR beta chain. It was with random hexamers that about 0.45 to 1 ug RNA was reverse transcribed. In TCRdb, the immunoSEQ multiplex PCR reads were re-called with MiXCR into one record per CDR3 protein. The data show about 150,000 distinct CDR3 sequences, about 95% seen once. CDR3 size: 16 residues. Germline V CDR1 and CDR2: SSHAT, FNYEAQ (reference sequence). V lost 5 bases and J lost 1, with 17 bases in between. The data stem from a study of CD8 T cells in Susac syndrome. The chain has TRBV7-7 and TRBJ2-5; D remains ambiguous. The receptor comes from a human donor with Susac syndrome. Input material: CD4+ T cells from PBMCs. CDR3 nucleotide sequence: TGTGCCAGCAGCGCCCAACCTAGTGCCCCCCAAGAGACCCAGTACTTC. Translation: CASSAQPSAPQETQYF.